A single sample gave rise to the 24 T cell receptor beta chains below, sequenced in a study of blood T cell repertoires in COVID-19 (dated by TCRdb to 2019 to 2021). Library method: the immunoSEQ multiplex PCR assay. Sourced from immuneACCESS, this table was stored by TCRdb with only in-frame sequences that have V and J called. A share of the clones is absent; for the studies checked, an unresolved V gene accounts for under half, and the remainder has no known explanation. Counted in this sample were some 50,000 clones; just over 85% of them appeared once. 28% of the sample goes to the ten largest clones. The sample consisted of peripheral blood. The receptors derive from a human donor in a cohort sampled during active COVID-19.

The chain couples TRBV7-8 to TRBJ2-7; 7 positions match TRBD1. V dropped 3 bases and J dropped 2; count of bases not matched to a gene: 19. Germline V gives CDR1 SGHVS, CDR2 FQNEAQ. The CDR3 is 19 amino acids. The CDR3 here is CASSFRSSLTGQDAYEQYF. The CDR3 bases are TGTGCCAGCAGCTTTCGATCATCACTTACAGGACAGGATGCCTACGAGCAGTACTTC.

The CDR3 DNA follows: TGCGCCAGCAGCTTCGGGACAGGGGGCAACGAGCAGTACTTC. As protein: CASSFGTGGNEQYF. The J gene is TRBJ2-7, the V gene TRBV5-1, with 12 bases matching TRBD1. The germline gives CDR1 SGHRS, CDR2 YFSETQ. CDR3 length equals 14 residues. Losses at the gene ends were 2 bases for V and 5 bases for J; bases not matched to a gene: 2.

The gene calls are TRBV5-5 and TRBJ1-2; a weak D match, TRBD1 (5 bases). This CDR3 is built from 13 residues. Trimming removed 4 bases at V and 8 bases at J, with 15 bases between. From germline, CDR1 is SGHKS and CDR2 YYEKEE (reference sequence). CDR3 region: CASSLTGGSGYTF. The CDR3 nucleotides read TGTGCCAGCAGCCTCACCGGGGGAAGCGGCTACACCTTC.

This CDR3 is CASSQADTDTQYF. Written as DNA, the CDR3 is TGCGCCAGCAGCCAAGCGGACACAGATACGCAGTATTTT. This chain links TRBV5-1 with TRBJ2-3, with D possibly TRBD2 on 5 matching bases. The CDR3 extends over 13 amino acids. The V and J ends lost 4 bases and 2 bases respectively, with 8 bases between them. The germline CDR1 and CDR2 sequences are SGHRS and YFSETQ.

The rearrangement links TRBV18 to TRBJ2-1, with D tentatively TRBD2 (7 bases). CDR1 and CDR2 (germline): KGHSH, LQKENI. The CDR3 is made up of 16 amino acids. V was trimmed by 1 base and J by 3 bases, leaving 13 bases between them. DNA of the CDR3: TGTGCCAGCTCACCACGGGAGGGGGGCAACTACAATGAGCAGTTCTTC. Protein product: CASSPREGGNYNEQFF.

This sequence joins TRBV7-8 and TRBJ1-5; 11 bases fit TRBD1. V shed 6 bases and J 7 bases; nucleotides not matched to a gene: 8. Looked up from germline, CDR1 is SGHVS and CDR2 is FQNEAQ. CDR3 length equals 15 residues. The CDR3 spells CASSRGQGATQPQHF. The CDR3 DNA reads TGTGCCAGCAGTCGAGGACAGGGGGCAACACAGCCCCAGCATTTT.

The chain recombines TRBV3-1 (or the pseudogene TRBV3-2) with TRBJ1-3, with D maybe TRBD1 (6 bases). The germline gives CDR1 LGHDT, CDR2 YNNKEL (reference sequence). This CDR3 is 17 amino acids long. Trimming shortened V by 1 base and J by 2 bases, and 15 bases separated the two germline ends. The CDR3 is CASSQGLVTGPGNTIYF. The CDR3 nucleotides are TGTGCCAGCAGCCAAGGGCTAGTCACAGGGCCTGGAAACACCATATATTTT.

V usage is TRBV18 and J usage is TRBJ2-5; D gene unclear. Germline V lookup: CDR1 KGHSH, CDR2 LQKENI. Trimming stripped 3 bases from V and 5 bases from J, with 10 bases between. This CDR3 contains 13 residues. In DNA form, the CDR3 reads TGTGCCAGCTCACCGACTGAAGACGAGACCCAGTACTTC. This encodes CASSPTEDETQYF. The whole variable domain, filled in from reference TRBV18 and TRBJ2-5, reads NAGVMQNPRHLVRRRGQEARLRCSPMKGHSHVYWYRQLPEEGLKFMVYLQKENIIDESGMPKERFSAEFPKEGPSILRIQQVVRGDSAAYFCASSPTEDETQYFGPGTRLLVL.

This chain joins TRBV2 and TRBJ1-1, with unresolved D. CDR1 and CDR2 (germline): SNHLY, FYNNEI. Trimming stripped 4 bases from V and 0 bases from J, with 6 bases between. The CDR3 extends over 13 amino acids. The CDR3 is CASSGEVNTEAFF. In nucleotides, the CDR3 is TGTGCCAGCAGTGGGGAGGTGAACACTGAAGCTTTCTTT.

The chain combines TRBV7-3 with TRBJ1-2; 9 positions agree with TRBD1. CDR3 length equals 15 residues. V trimming: 5 bases; J trimming: 4 bases; junction bases outside the gene matches: 8. Per the germline V gene, CDR1 is SGHTA and CDR2 is FQGTGA. The CDR3 loop is CASSHGGTGRYGYTF. Written as DNA, the CDR3 is TGTGCCAGCAGCCACGGGGGGACAGGGCGCTATGGCTACACCTTC.

This clone was observed a handful of times. The chain has TRBV4-1 and TRBJ2-7; 8 bases are shared with TRBD1. Germline CDR1 MGHRA, CDR2 YSYEKL. This CDR3 region has 16 residues. The junction had 8 bases not matched to a gene; V was cut back by 4 bases and J by 0 bases. The CDR3 loop is CASSRDAGQASYEQYF. For the CDR3, the DNA is TGCGCCAGCAGCCGAGATGCGGGACAGGCCTCCTACGAGCAGTACTTC.

The chain combines TRBV5-1 with TRBJ2-3; 8 positions agree with TRBD1. The V gene end was trimmed by 0 bases and the J gene end by 2 bases; junction bases not matched to a gene: 5. The germline V gene has CDR1 SGHRS and CDR2 YFSETQ. The CDR3 totals 16 residues. The CDR3 loop reads CASSLAGQADTDTQYF. The CDR3 DNA sequence: TGCGCCAGCAGCTTGGCGGGACAGGCGGACACAGATACGCAGTATTTT.

V and J are TRBV24-1 and TRBJ1-2, with D tentatively TRBD1 (5 bases). V lost 4 bases, J lost 2 bases, and 10 bases lay in between. Looked up from germline, CDR1 is KGHDR and CDR2 is SFDVKD. This CDR3 comprises 14 residues. In nucleotides, the CDR3 is TGTGCCACCAGTGACACAAGGGGCAACTATGGCTACACCTTC. This encodes CATSDTRGNYGYTF.

The V and J genes are TRBV5-1 and TRBJ2-5; 7 positions agree with TRBD1. The J segment lost 3 bases and the V segment lost 2 bases, leaving 1 base of the junction unmatched. In germline, CDR1 is SGHRS, CDR2 YFSETQ. The CDR3 runs 13 residues. The CDR3 protein is CASSFGQEETQYF. In DNA, the CDR3 is TGCGCCAGCAGCTTCGGACAGGAAGAGACCCAGTACTTC. Using reference TRBV5-1 and TRBJ2-5 for the parts outside the CDR3, the full variable domain is KAGVTQTPRYLIKTRGQQVTLSCSPISGHRSVSWYQQTPGQGLQFLFEYFSETQRNKGNFPGRFSGRQFSNSRSEMNVSTLELGDSALYLCASSFGQEETQYFGPGTRLLVL.

The chain recombines TRBV3-1 (or the pseudogene TRBV3-2) with TRBJ2-1; 8 bases line up with TRBD2. The CDR3 contains 15 residues. The J segment lost 7 bases and the V segment lost 5 bases, leaving 10 bases of the junction unmatched. Looked up from germline, CDR1 is LGHDT and CDR2 is YNNKEL (reference sequence). The CDR3 reads CASSFLRLASNEQFF. In DNA, the CDR3 is TGTGCCAGCAGCTTCCTAAGACTAGCGAGTAATGAGCAGTTCTTC.

The chain is built from TRBV28 and TRBJ2-7; 9 nucleotides match TRBD1. This CDR3 comprises 19 residues. J gave up 0 bases and V 5 bases, and 17 bases lay outside the gene matches. The V gene's germline CDR1 is MDHEN and CDR2 SYDVKM. The CDR3: CASSTARDRVFRGSYEQYF. The CDR3 nucleotides read TGTGCCAGCAGTACCGCCCGGGACAGGGTTTTCAGGGGCTCCTACGAGCAGTACTTC.

The chain is built from TRBV5-1 and TRBJ2-7; D remains ambiguous. V shed 7 bases and J shed 6 bases, with 20 bases lying between them. Germline V gene data show CDR1 as SGHRS and CDR2 as YFSETQ. The CDR3 consists of 14 residues. The CDR3 region is CASRRSQLLGEQYF. The CDR3 nucleotides read TGCGCCAGCCGACGTTCACAGCTACTGGGCGAGCAGTACTTC.

The chain links TRBV7-8 to TRBJ1-4; D is unresolved. This CDR3 region has 15 residues. The V end was cut by 2 bases, the J end by 7 bases, with 14 bases between. Germline CDR1 reads SGHVS; CDR2 reads FQNEAQ. The CDR3: CASSLLGGPPEKLFF. The DNA of the CDR3 is TGTGCCAGCAGCTTACTTGGAGGGCCCCCTGAAAAACTGTTTTTT.

The chain uses TRBV6-6 and TRBJ1-2; a weak D match, TRBD1 (6 bases). Germline V gives CDR1 MNHNY, CDR2 SVGAGI (reference sequence). The CDR3 totals 15 residues. Trimming pared 6 bases from V and 1 base from J, leaving 15 bases between. The CDR3 is CASSPGEGVNYGYTF. The DNA for the CDR3 is TGTGCCAGCAGCCCAGGGGAGGGAGTTAACTATGGCTACACCTTC.

The V call is TRBV3-1 (or the pseudogene TRBV3-2), the J call TRBJ2-1; D might be TRBD2 (6 bases). CDR1 is LGHDT and CDR2 is YNNKEL in the germline V gene (reference sequence). Deletions cut 1 base from V and 2 bases from J, with 12 bases between. CDR3 length equals 16 residues. The CDR3, as DNA: TGTGCCAGCAGCCAAGTGGCCGGGGGAACCTACAATGAGCAGTTCTTC. It specifies CASSQVAGGTYNEQFF.

This clone appeared once. The chain employs TRBV3-1 (or the pseudogene TRBV3-2) and TRBJ1-4; 7 nucleotides line up with TRBD1. The CDR3 loop spans 16 amino acids. Germline V CDR1 and CDR2: LGHDT, YNNKEL (reference sequence). The trim removed 5 bases at V and 4 bases at J, leaving 10 bases unmatched. CDR3 amino acids: CASSTRQGGHNEKLFF. The CDR3 DNA is TGTGCCAGCAGCACCCGACAGGGTGGTCATAATGAAAAACTGTTTTTT.

Worth noting for this clone: The same CDR3 can be traced to other DNA sequences in this sample. The chain is built from TRBV7-8 and TRBJ1-5; 9 bases fit TRBD1. The V gene's germline CDR1 is SGHVS and CDR2 FQNEAQ. J was trimmed by 6 bases and V by 5 bases; bases with no gene match: 8. CDR3 length: 15 amino acids. CDR3 protein: CASSPRTGVGQPQHF. CDR3 bases: TGTGCCAGCAGCCCCCGGACAGGGGTTGGTCAGCCCCAGCATTTT.

V is TRBV5-1 and J is TRBJ2-7; 7 bases match TRBD1. In germline, CDR1 is SGHRS, CDR2 YFSETQ. V lost 4 bases to trimming and J lost 3 bases; unmatched junction nucleotides: 10. The CDR3 sequence is 15 residues long. The CDR3 DNA reads as TGCGCCAGCAGCCTGACAGGGATAGGAAGCTACGAGCAGTACTTC. This sequence encodes CASSLTGIGSYEQYF.

The chain has TRBV6-5 and TRBJ1-2; 9 bases are a match to TRBD1. The CDR3 is 14 amino acids. Germline CDR1 and CDR2: MNHEY and SVGAGI. The V and J ends lost 2 bases and 6 bases, in that order; junction bases with no gene match: 4. The CDR3 reads CASSYMDRGDGYTF. Here the CDR3 DNA reads TGTGCCAGCAGTTACATGGACAGGGGTGATGGCTACACCTTC.